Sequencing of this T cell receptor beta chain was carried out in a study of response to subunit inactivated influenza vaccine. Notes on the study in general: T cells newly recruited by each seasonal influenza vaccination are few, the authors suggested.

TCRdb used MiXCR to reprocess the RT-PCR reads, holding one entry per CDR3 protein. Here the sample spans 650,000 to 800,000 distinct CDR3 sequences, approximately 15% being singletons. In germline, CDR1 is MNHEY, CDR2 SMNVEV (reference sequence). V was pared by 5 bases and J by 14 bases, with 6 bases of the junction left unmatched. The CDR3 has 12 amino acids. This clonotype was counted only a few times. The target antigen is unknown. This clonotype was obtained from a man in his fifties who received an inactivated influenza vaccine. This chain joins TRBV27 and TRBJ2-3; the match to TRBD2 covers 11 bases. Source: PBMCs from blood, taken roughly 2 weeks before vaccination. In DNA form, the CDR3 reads TGTGCCAGCAGTATGATAGCGGGAGGGAGGTATTTT. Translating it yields CASSMIAGGRYF.